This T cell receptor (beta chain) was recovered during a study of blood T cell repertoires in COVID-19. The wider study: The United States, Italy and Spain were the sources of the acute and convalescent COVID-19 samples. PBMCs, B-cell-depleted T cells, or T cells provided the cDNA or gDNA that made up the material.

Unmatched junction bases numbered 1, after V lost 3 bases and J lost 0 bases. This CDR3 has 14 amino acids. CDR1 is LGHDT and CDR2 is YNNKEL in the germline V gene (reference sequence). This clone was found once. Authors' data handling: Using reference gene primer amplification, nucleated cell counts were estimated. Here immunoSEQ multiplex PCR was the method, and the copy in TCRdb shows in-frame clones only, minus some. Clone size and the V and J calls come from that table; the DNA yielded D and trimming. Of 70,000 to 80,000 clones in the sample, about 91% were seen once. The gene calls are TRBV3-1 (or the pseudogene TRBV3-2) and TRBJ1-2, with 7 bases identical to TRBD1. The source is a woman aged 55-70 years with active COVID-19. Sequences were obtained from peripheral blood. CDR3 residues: CASSHDRANYGYTF. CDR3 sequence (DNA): TGTGCCAGCAGCCACGACAGGGCTAACTATGGCTACACCTTC.